One sample yielded the 10 T cell receptor beta chains listed below, sequenced in a study of blood T cell repertoires in COVID-19. Produced via immunoSEQ multiplex PCR; TCRdb's table is partial and in-frame only. The sample includes 30,000 to 40,000 clones, approximately 80% seen only once; the top ten take 1.6%. Sample: peripheral blood. Receptor source: a man aged 55 to 70 with COVID-19, enrolled during active disease.

The rearrangement joins TRBV10-2 to TRBJ2-1; 14 positions agree with TRBD2. Trimming took 4 bases from V and 7 from J; bases not matched to a gene: 9. CDR1 is WSHSY, CDR2 SAAADI, per germline. The CDR3 covers 17 residues. CDR3 residues: CASSVPMTSGRVNEQFF. CDR3 in DNA: TGCGCCAGCAGTGTCCCCATGACTAGCGGGAGGGTAAATGAGCAGTTCTTC.

This chain joins TRBV6-1 and TRBJ1-6; 10 bases line up with TRBD1. The trim removed 3 bases at V and 7 bases at J, leaving 15 bases unmatched. Germline-derived CDR1 and CDR2 are MNHNS and SASEGT. This CDR3 contains 19 residues. CDR3 DNA: TGTGCCAGCAGTGAGAGCGGGACAGGGGCCCCTTCTCCGAATTCACCCCTCCACTTT. Protein product: CASSESGTGAPSPNSPLHF.

J is TRBJ1-6 and V is TRBV6-4, with 9 bases aligning to TRBD1. This CDR3 spans 19 amino acids. After removal of 3 bases from V and 6 bases from J, the junction contained 15 bases not matched to a gene. Germline-derived CDR1 and CDR2 are MRHNA and SNTAGT. The CDR3 DNA reads as TGTGCCAGCAGTGAATACGCCCCGGGACAGGGCTTTCGTAATTCACCCCTCCACTTT. Amino acids: CASSEYAPGQGFRNSPLHF.

Remarks on this clone: This CDR3 is also generated by other DNA sequences in the sample. The V gene is TRBV6-2 or TRBV6-3, the J gene TRBJ1-1, with 10 positions matching TRBD1. After removal of 2 bases from V and 4 bases from J, the junction contained 1 base not matched to a gene. This CDR3 contains 14 residues. Per germline, CDR1 MNHEY and CDR2 SVGEGT. The CDR3 sequence: CASSYRTGGTEAFF. CDR3 nucleotides: TGTGCCAGCAGTTACAGGACAGGGGGCACTGAAGCTTTCTTT.

The rearrangement joins TRBV11-2 to TRBJ2-1, with 8 positions matching TRBD2. The germline CDR1 and CDR2 sequences are SGHAT and FQNNGV. The J segment lost 5 bases and the V segment lost 6 bases, leaving 6 bases of the junction unmatched. The CDR3 covers 14 residues. The CDR3 bases are TGTGCCAGCAGTCCGGGACTAGGAAACAATGAGCAGTTCTTC. Protein: CASSPGLGNNEQFF.

The V call is TRBV3-1 (or the pseudogene TRBV3-2), the J call TRBJ1-6; D unresolved. The CDR3 sequence is 13 residues long. V was cut by 3 bases and J by 7 bases, with 7 bases left in between. Germline CDR1 is LGHDT and CDR2 is YNNKEL (reference sequence). The CDR3 DNA reads as TGTGCCAGCAGCCATCTGGGCAATTCACCCCTCCACTTT. Residues: CASSHLGNSPLHF.

J is TRBJ1-3 and V is TRBV5-1; D is possibly TRBD1 (5 bases). The germline gives CDR1 SGHRS, CDR2 YFSETQ. CDR3 length: 15 residues. V was cut by 0 bases and J by 4 bases, with 11 bases left in between. The CDR3 nucleotides are TGCGCCAGCAGCTTGGCGGAGGGGTCAGGAAACACCATATATTTT. This sequence encodes CASSLAEGSGNTIYF. Complete variable domain (other parts from reference TRBV5-1 and TRBJ1-3): KAGVTQTPRYLIKTRGQQVTLSCSPISGHRSVSWYQQTPGQGLQFLFEYFSETQRNKGNFPGRFSGRQFSNSRSEMNVSTLELGDSALYLCASSLAEGSGNTIYFGEGSWLTVV.

The V and J genes are TRBV5-1 and TRBJ1-2; 8 bases line up with TRBD1. The V gene end was trimmed by 0 bases and the J gene end by 3 bases; junction bases not matched to a gene: 4. This CDR3 contains 15 residues. Germline V gene data show CDR1 as SGHRS and CDR2 as YFSETQ. CDR3 sequence: CASSLDPGGDYGYTF. CDR3 DNA sequence: TGCGCCAGCAGCTTGGACCCAGGGGGCGACTATGGCTACACCTTC.

The V and J genes are TRBV18 and TRBJ2-7; the match to TRBD1 covers 7 bases. Germline V gene data show CDR1 as KGHSH and CDR2 as LQKENI. The V gene end was trimmed by 5 bases and the J gene end by 6 bases; junction bases not matched to a gene: 10. The CDR3 contains 14 residues. CDR3 in amino acids: CASSSKTGPFEQYF. DNA for the CDR3: TGTGCCAGCTCATCAAAGACAGGGCCCTTCGAGCAGTACTTC.

The J gene is TRBJ1-3, the V gene TRBV11-3; 8 bases are shared with TRBD1. The CDR3 loop spans 14 amino acids. Germline lookup yields CDR1 SGHNT and CDR2 YENEEA. Losses at the gene ends were 5 bases for V and 4 bases for J; bases not matched to a gene: 4. CDR3 in amino acids: CASSPQGAGNTIYF. DNA for the CDR3: TGTGCCAGCAGCCCTCAGGGGGCAGGAAACACCATATATTTT.